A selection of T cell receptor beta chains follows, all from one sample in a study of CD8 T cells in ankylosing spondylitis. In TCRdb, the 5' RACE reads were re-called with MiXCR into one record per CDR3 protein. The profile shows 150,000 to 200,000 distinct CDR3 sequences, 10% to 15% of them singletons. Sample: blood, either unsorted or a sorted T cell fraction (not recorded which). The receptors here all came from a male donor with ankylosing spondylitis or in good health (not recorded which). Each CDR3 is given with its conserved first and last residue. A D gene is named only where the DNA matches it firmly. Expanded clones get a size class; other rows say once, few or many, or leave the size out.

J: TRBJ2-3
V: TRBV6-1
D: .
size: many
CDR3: CASSETVADTDTQYF
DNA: TGTGCCAGCAGTGAAACGGTAGCGGACACAGATACGCAGTATTTT

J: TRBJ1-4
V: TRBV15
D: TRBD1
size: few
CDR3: CATSSAPGTGNEKLFF
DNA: TGTGCCACCAGCAGCGCCCCCGGGACAGGGAATGAAAAACTGTTTTTT

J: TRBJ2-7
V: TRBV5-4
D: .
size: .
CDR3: CASSIRDSSYEQYF
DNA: TGTGCCAGCAGCATCCGGGACTCCTCCTACGAGCAGTACTTC

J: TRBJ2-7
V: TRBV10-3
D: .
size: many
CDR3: CAISDPSGRWKEQYF
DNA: TGTGCCATCAGTGATCCTTCGGGGCGCTGGAAGGAGCAGTACTTC

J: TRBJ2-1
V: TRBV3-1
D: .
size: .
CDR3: CASSQAVTVEQFF
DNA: TGTGCCAGCAGCCAAGCGGTTACGGTTGAGCAGTTCTTC

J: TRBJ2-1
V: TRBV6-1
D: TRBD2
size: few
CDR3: CASSAWGTSGKNEQFF
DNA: TGTGCCAGCAGCGCCTGGGGGACTAGCGGGAAGAATGAGCAGTTCTTC

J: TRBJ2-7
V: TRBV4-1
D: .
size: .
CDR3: CASSQDAQGLDEQYF
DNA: TGCGCCAGCAGCCAAGATGCCCAGGGTCTCGACGAGCAGTACTTC

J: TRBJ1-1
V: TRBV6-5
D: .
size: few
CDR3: CASSYSTGRVNTEAFF
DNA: TGTGCCAGCAGTTACTCGACCGGGCGCGTGAACACTGAAGCTTTCTTT

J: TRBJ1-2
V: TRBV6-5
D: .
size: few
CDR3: CASSYPGDPPGYGYTF
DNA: TGTGCCAGCAGTTACCCAGGGGACCCTCCGGGGTATGGCTACACCTTC

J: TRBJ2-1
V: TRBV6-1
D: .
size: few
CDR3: CASIARGIRAYYNEQFF
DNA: TGTGCCAGCATCGCCCGGGGGATTAGGGCGTATTACAATGAGCAGTTCTTC

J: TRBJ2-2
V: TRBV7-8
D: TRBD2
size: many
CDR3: CASSLALGLAGSGELFF
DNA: TGTGCCAGCAGCTTAGCGTTGGGACTAGCGGGATCTGGGGAGCTGTTTTTT

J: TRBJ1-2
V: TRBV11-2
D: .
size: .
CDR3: CASSLQGSGYTF
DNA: TGTGCCAGCAGCTTGCAGGGCAGCGGCTACACCTTC

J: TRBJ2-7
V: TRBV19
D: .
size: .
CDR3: CASSITRRGKDEQYF
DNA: TGTGCCAGTAGTATAACCCGCAGGGGTAAGGACGAGCAGTACTTC

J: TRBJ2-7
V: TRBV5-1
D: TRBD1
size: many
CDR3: CASSSGTGVNEQYF
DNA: TGCGCCAGCAGCTCCGGGACAGGGGTTAACGAGCAGTACTTC

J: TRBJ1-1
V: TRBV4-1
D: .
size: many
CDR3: CASSQGRNTEAFF
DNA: TGCGCCAGCAGCCAAGGGAGGAACACTGAAGCTTTCTTT

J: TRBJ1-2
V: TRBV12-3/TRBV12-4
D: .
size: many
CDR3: CASSLGGTYGYTF
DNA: TGTGCCAGCAGTTTGGGGGGAACCTATGGCTACACCTTC

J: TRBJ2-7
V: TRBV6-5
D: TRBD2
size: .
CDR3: CASSSGLASEQYF
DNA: TGTGCCAGCAGTTCTGGACTAGCCAGCGAGCAGTACTTC

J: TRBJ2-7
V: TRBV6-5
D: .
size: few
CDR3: CASSFGFSYEQYF
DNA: TGTGCCAGCAGTTTTGGCTTCTCCTACGAGCAGTACTTC

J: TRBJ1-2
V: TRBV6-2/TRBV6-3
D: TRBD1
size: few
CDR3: CASSYKGTGDGYTF
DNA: TGTGCCAGCAGTTATAAGGGGACAGGGGATGGCTACACCTTC

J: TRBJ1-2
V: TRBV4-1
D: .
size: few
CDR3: CASSQDGVGYTF
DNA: TGCGCCAGCAGCCAAGATGGAGTGGGCTACACCTTC

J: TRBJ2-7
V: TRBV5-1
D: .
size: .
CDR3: CASSLAAGLGYEQYF
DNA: TGCGCCAGCAGCTTGGCAGCAGGGCTGGGGTACGAGCAGTACTTC

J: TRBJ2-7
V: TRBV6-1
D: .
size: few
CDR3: CASSRETGLSYEQYF
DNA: TGTGCCAGCAGCCGCGAGACAGGCCTTTCCTACGAGCAGTACTTC

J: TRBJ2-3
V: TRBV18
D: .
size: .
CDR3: CASSNTDTQYF
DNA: TGTGCCAGCTCGAACACAGATACGCAGTATTTT

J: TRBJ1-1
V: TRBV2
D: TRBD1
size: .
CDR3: CASSGTGRNTEAFF
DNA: TGTGCCAGCAGTGGGACAGGACGGAACACTGAAGCTTTCTTT

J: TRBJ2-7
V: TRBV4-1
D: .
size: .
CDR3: CASSQDNLSSYEQYF
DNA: TGCGCCAGCAGCCAAGATAATCTAAGCTCCTACGAGCAGTACTTC

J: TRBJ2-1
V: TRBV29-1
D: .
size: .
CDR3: CSVGGAHNEQFF
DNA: TGCAGCGTTGGTGGGGCCCACAATGAGCAGTTCTTC

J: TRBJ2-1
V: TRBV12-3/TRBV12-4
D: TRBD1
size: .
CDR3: CASSVVPGQGRLASAYNEQFF
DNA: TGTGCCAGCAGTGTAGTACCGGGACAGGGACGATTGGCTAGCGCCTACAATGAGCAGTTCTTC

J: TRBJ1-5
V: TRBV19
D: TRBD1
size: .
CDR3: CASGLTDRGNQPQHF
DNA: TGTGCCAGTGGGTTGACGGACAGGGGCAATCAGCCCCAGCATTTT

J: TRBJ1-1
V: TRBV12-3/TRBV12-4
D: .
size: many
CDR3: CASSFGGLSEAFF
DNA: TGTGCCAGCAGTTTCGGGGGTCTTTCTGAAGCTTTCTTT

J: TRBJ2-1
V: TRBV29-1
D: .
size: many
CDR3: CSVEALGAPRYNEQFF
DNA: TGCAGCGTTGAGGCTCTAGGGGCCCCCCGCTACAATGAGCAGTTCTTC

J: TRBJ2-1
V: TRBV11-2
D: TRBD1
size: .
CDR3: CASSPRLNRGTLYNEQFF
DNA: TGTGCCAGCAGCCCCCGACTCAACAGGGGCACCCTATACAATGAGCAGTTCTTC

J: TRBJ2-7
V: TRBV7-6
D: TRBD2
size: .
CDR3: CASSIQEAGEGSYEQYF
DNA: TGTGCCAGCAGCATACAAGAAGCGGGAGAGGGGTCCTACGAGCAGTACTTC

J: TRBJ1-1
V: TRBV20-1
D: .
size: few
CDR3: CSAEGSGSTEAFF
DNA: TGCAGTGCGGAGGGTTCGGGGAGCACTGAAGCTTTCTTT

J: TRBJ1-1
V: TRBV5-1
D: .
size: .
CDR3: CASSFGAGEAEAFF
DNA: TGCGCCAGCAGCTTCGGGGCAGGGGAGGCTGAAGCTTTCTTT

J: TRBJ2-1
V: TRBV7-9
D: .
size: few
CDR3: CASSGSKRYEQFF
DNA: TGTGCCAGCAGCGGGAGTAAACGTTATGAGCAGTTCTTC

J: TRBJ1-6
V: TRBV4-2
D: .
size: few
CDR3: CASSLTQDPIPFSYNSPLHF
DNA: TGTGCCAGCAGCCTAACACAGGACCCGATACCCTTCTCCTATAATTCACCCCTCCACTTT

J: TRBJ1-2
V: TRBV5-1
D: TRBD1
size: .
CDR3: CASSLDGTAANYGYTF
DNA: TGCGCCAGCAGCTTGGATGGGACAGCCGCTAACTATGGCTACACCTTC

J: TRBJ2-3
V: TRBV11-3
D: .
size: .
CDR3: CASSSGSSSTDTQYF
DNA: TGTGCCAGCAGTAGCGGATCAAGCTCCACAGATACGCAGTATTTT

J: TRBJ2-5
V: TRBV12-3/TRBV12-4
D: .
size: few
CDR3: CASSLGPGETQYF
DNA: TGTGCCAGCAGCCTCGGACCCGGGGAGACCCAGTACTTC

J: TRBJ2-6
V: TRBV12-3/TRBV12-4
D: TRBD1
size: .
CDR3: CASSSRGSAGASVLTF
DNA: TGTGCCAGCAGTTCCAGGGGGTCTGCTGGGGCCAGCGTCCTGACTTTC

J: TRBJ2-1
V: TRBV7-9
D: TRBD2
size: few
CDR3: CASSSDGLAEQFF
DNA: TGTGCCAGCAGCTCGGACGGACTAGCGGAGCAGTTCTTC